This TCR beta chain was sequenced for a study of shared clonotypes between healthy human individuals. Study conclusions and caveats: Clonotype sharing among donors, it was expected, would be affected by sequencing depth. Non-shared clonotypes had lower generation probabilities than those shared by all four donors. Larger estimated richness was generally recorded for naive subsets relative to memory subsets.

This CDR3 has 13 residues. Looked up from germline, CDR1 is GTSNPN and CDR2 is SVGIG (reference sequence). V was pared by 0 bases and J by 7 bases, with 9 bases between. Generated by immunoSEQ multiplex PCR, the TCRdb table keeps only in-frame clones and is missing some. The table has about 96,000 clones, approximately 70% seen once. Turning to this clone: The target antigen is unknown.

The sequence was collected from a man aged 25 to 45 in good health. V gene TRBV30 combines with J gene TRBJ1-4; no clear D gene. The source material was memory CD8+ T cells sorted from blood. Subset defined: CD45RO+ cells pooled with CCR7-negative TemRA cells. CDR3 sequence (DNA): TGTGCCTGGAGTGTAGCGGGAGTTGAAAAACTGTTTTTT. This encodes CAWSVAGVEKLFF.